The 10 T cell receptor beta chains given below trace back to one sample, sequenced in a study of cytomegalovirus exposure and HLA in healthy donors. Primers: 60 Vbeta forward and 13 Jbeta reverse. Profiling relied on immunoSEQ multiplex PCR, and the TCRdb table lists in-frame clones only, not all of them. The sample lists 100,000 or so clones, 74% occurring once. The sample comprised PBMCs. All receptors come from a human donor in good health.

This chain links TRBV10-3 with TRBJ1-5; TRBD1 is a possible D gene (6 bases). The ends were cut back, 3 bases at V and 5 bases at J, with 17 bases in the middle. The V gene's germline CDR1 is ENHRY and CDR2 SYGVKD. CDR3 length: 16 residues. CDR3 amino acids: CAISDPDSPLYQPQHF. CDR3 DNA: TGTGCCATCAGTGATCCGGACAGCCCACTTTATCAGCCCCAGCATTTT.

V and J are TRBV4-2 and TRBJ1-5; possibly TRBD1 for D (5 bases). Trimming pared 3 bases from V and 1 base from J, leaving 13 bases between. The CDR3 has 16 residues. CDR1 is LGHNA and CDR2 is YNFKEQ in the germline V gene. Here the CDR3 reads CASSHVSTGSNQPQHF. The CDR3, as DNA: TGTGCCAGCAGCCACGTGAGCACAGGCAGCAATCAGCCCCAGCATTTT.

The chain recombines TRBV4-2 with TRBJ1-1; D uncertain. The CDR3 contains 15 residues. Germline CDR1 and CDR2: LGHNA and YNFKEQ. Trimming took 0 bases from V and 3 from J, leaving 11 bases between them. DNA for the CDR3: TGTGCCAGCAGCCAAGATCCCGCGGCGGACACTGAAGCTTTCTTT. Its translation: CASSQDPAADTEAFF.

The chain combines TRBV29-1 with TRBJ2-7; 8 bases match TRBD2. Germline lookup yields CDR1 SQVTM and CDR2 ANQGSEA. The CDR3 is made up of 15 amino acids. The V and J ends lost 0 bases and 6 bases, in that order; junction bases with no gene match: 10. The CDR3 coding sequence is TGCAGCGTTGAAGAAATTGGCAGCGGGAGAGGCGAGCAGTACTTC. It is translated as CSVEEIGSGRGEQYF.

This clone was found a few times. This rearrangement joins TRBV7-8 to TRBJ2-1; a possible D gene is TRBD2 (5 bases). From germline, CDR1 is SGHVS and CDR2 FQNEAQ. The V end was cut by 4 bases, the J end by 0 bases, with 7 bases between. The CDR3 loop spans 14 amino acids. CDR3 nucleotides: TGTGCCAGCAGCTGGGAGTCCTCCTACAATGAGCAGTTCTTC. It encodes CASSWESSYNEQFF.

In DNA, the CDR3 is TGTGCCTGGAGTGTACCTGAGAACTCCTACAATGAGCAGTTCTTC. Translated, it gives CAWSVPENSYNEQFF. The chain links TRBV30 to TRBJ2-1; D is ambiguous. The CDR3 totals 15 residues. Per germline, CDR1 GTSNPN and CDR2 SVGIG (reference sequence). With 0 bases removed from V and 0 bases from J, the gap between germline ends came to 9 bases.

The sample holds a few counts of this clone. The CDR3 DNA reads TGTGCCAGCACAGAACAGGGGGCACGGAAGGGCTACACCTTC. This encodes CASTEQGARKGYTF. The J gene is TRBJ1-2, the V gene TRBV6-1, with 9 bases identical to TRBD1. Germline CDR1 is MNHNS and CDR2 is SASEGT. The V segment lost 7 bases and the J segment 8 bases; nucleotides outside the gene matches: 11. The CDR3 is 14 residues long.

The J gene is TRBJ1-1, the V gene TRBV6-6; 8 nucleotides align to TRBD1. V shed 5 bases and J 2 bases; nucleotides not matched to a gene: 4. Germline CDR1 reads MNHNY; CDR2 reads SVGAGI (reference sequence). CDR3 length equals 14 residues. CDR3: CASSPGQGNTEAFF. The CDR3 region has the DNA TGTGCCAGCAGTCCTGGACAGGGAAACACTGAAGCTTTCTTT.

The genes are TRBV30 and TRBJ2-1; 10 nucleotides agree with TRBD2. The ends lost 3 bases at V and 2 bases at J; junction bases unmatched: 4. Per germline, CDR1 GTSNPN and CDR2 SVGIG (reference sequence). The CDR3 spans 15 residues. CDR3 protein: CAWRSGRGTYNEQFF. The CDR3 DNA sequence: TGTGCCTGGAGGAGCGGGAGGGGTACCTACAATGAGCAGTTCTTC.

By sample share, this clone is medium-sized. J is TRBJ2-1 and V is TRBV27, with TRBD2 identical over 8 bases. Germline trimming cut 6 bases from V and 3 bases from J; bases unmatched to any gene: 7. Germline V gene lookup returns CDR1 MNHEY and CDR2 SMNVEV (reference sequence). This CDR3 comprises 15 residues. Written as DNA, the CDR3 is TGTGCCAGCAGCGCCGGGCTAGCGGGCTACAATGAGCAGTTCTTC. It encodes CASSAGLAGYNEQFF.